This TCR beta chain is from a study of blood T cell repertoires in COVID-19. Background on the study: Sites across the United States, Italy and Spain contributed samples from acute and convalescent COVID-19.

From germline, CDR1 is SGHAT and CDR2 FQNNGV. The CDR3 is 15 amino acids. V was clipped by 5 bases and J by 3 bases, with 16 bases between them. Assay: immunoSEQ multiplex PCR; the TCRdb copy retains only in-frame clones and omits some. The repertoire holds 100,000 to 150,000 clones, with just under 90% as singletons. The chain carries TRBV11-2 and TRBJ1-2, with D perhaps matching TRBD1 (5 bases). The sequence was obtained from a woman between 50 and 59 years old with acute or convalescent COVID-19. The sequenced material came from peripheral blood. The CDR3 DNA is TGTGCCAGCAGCCTGGGACTCTTTGGGTACTATGGCTACACCTTC. Protein sequence: CASSLGLFGYYGYTF.